The sequence of this T cell receptor (beta chain) was determined in a study of blood T cell repertoires in COVID-19. Overall study context: COVID-19 samples collected from the United States, Italy and Spain covered acute and convalescent phases. The cDNA or gDNA used as material had been derived from T cells, B-cell-depleted T cells, or PBMCs.

In the study's own analysis: Reference gene primer amplification gave nucleated cell count estimates. Sequenced by immunoSEQ multiplex PCR; TCRdb stores in-frame clones only, minus some. The DNA was the basis for D and trimming; V, J and clone size are from that table. This table has over 110,000 clones, approximately 88% appearing once. V was trimmed by 3 bases and J by 5 bases, leaving 7 bases between them. CDR3 length: 12 residues. Germline CDR1 is SEHNR and CDR2 is FQNEAQ (reference sequence). Sample: peripheral blood. V gene TRBV7-9 combines with J gene TRBJ2-5; a possible D gene is TRBD2 (5 bases). This TCR was recovered from a woman between 50 and 59 years old with acute or convalescent COVID-19. The CDR3 sequence is CASSLSGETQYF. The CDR3 region has the DNA TGTGCCAGCAGCTTGAGCGGTGAGACCCAGTACTTC.